This T cell receptor beta chain derives from a study of blood T cell repertoires in COVID-19. In the authors' methods: The authors estimated nucleated cell counts from reference gene primer amplification. Only in-frame clones appear in the TCRdb table, and some are missing; sequencing was by immunoSEQ multiplex PCR. Clonal size and the V and J genes are those of that table, whereas D and trimming came from the DNA. The sample has a few hundred thousand clones; roughly 90% are singletons. Germline-derived CDR1 and CDR2 are ENHRY and SYGVKD. V was pared by 6 bases and J by 4 bases, with 15 bases between. The CDR3 contains 14 residues.

The origin of this receptor is a man between 50 and 59 years old with acute or convalescent COVID-19. The V and J genes are TRBV10-3 and TRBJ1-1; TRBD1 might be the D (5 bases). The sample consisted of peripheral blood. CDR3 in amino acids: CAISERQIGTEAFF. The CDR3 DNA reads as TGTGCCATCAGCGAACGACAGATCGGCACTGAAGCTTTCTTT.